A single T cell receptor beta chain is shown here with its context. Its antigen remains unknown. This entry is derived from a study of T cell responses to AZD1222 COVID-19 vaccine. Trimming shortened V by 2 bases and J by 5 bases, and 19 bases separated the two germline ends. The CDR3 contains 16 residues. Germline CDR1 LNHNV, CDR2 YYDKDF (reference sequence). Method: immunoSEQ multiplex PCR; TCRdb's copy keeps in-frame clones and lacks some. The sample lists 120,000 to 150,000 clones, around nine tenths occurring once. Findings and caveats of the study: A rise in Spike-specific TCR breadth and depth followed two AZD1222 doses.

This sequence originates from an adult in good health. The rearrangement links TRBV15 to TRBJ2-7; D might be TRBD1 (5 bases). The sample was peripheral blood, taken on day 0 of AZD1222 vaccination. CDR3 amino acids: CATSRRTFGAPHEQYF. The CDR3 bases are TGTGCCACCAGCAGACGAACCTTTGGGGCGCCCCACGAGCAGTACTTC.